What follows describes a single T cell receptor (beta chain). Its antigen remains unknown. TCRdb's copy holds only in-frame clones and misses some; the assay was immunoSEQ multiplex PCR. The sample records 150,000 to 200,000 clones, 85% to 95% being singletons. This sample was taken from a study of T cell responses to AZD1222 COVID-19 vaccine. The CDR3 is 13 amino acids. Germline trimming cut 3 bases from V and 9 bases from J; bases unmatched to any gene: 3. The germline gives CDR1 SNHLY, CDR2 FYNNEI. Study-level findings and limits: Vaccine-associated CD4 TCRs spanned spike, dominant at 160-218 and 743-854.

The clonotype comes from an adult in good health. This chain links TRBV2 with TRBJ2-2; 8 bases fit TRBD1. Source: peripheral blood, taken on day 0 of AZD1222 vaccination. The chain's CDR3 is CASSETGVRELFF. The CDR3 nucleotides are TGTGCCAGCAGTGAGACAGGGGTCCGGGAGCTGTTTTTT.